This T cell receptor beta chain is drawn from a study of blood T cell repertoires in COVID-19. Background on the study: Both acute and convalescent COVID-19 samples were obtained from the United States, Italy and Spain.

Clones were sequenced by immunoSEQ multiplex PCR, and TCRdb holds only the in-frame ones, with some missing. The data contain tens of thousands of clones, roughly nine tenths of them singletons. This CDR3 region has 16 residues. V shed 7 bases, J shed 5 bases, and the junction held 15 bases outside the gene matches. Germline V gene data show CDR1 as SGHNT and CDR2 as YYREEE (reference sequence). The receptor was derived from a woman older than 75 with acute or convalescent COVID-19. Sample: peripheral blood. The J gene is TRBJ2-1, the V gene TRBV5-4; 7 nucleotides line up with TRBD1. Here the CDR3 reads CASYKRRQGYHNEQFF. The CDR3 DNA reads as TGTGCCAGCTACAAGAGACGACAGGGATACCACAATGAGCAGTTCTTC.